This T cell receptor (beta chain) was recorded in a study of response to subunit inactivated influenza vaccine. General study findings and limits: Each seasonal flu vaccination may recruit only limited new T cells, authors suggested.

Trimming pared 5 bases from V and 7 bases from J, leaving 14 bases between. Germline V gene sequence: CDR1 SGHTA, CDR2 FQGTGA. This CDR3 contains 14 residues. TCRdb re-called the RT-PCR reads with MiXCR, one entry per CDR3 protein. In the table there are over 750,000 distinct CDR3 sequences, around 20% of which are singletons. This clonotype has ten or more counts. Antigen: not known. The gene calls are TRBV7-3 and TRBJ2-2; perhaps TRBD1 as D (5 bases). The sample consisted of PBMCs from blood, taken roughly 5 days after vaccination. The sequence was obtained from a man aged 50-59 years who received an inactivated influenza vaccine. CDR3 sequence: CASSLQGTFGELFF. Here the CDR3 DNA reads TGTGCCAGCAGCCTCCAGGGAACTTTCGGGGAGCTGTTTTTT.